These T cell receptor beta chains were read from a single sample in a study of early T cells in non-severe SARS-CoV-2 infection. A single record per CDR3 protein comes from TCRdb applying MiXCR to the 5' RACE reads. The table has approximately 90,000 distinct CDR3 sequences, 11% seen once. Sequences were derived from whole blood, sampled at baseline. The receptors were gathered from an adult who was a healthcare worker with PCR-confirmed SARS-CoV-2 infection or an uninfected control (not recorded which). Each CDR3 is given with its conserved first and last residue. The D gene is left open where the match is weak. The listing skips clone size in some rows; elsewhere it reads once, few, many or a size class.

clone size	V gene	D gene	J gene	CDR3 protein	CDR3 DNA
.	TRBV5-1	.	TRBJ2-3	CASSSTGGGVTDTQYF	TGCGCCAGCAGCTCTACTGGAGGGGGCGTGACAGATACGCAGTATTTT
.	TRBV7-9	.	TRBJ1-4	CASRRVLGEKLFF	TGTGCCAGCAGACGCGTCCTGGGGGAAAAACTGTTTTTT
many	TRBV10-3	TRBD2	TRBJ2-1	CAISESGLAGGRGSYNEQFF	TGTGCCATCAGTGAGTCCGGACTAGCGGGAGGAAGGGGCTCCTACAATGAGCAGTTCTTC
few	TRBV27	.	TRBJ1-1	CASSSRGVRDTEAFF	TGTGCCAGCAGTTCCCGGGGGGTTCGGGACACTGAAGCTTTCTTT
.	TRBV20-1	TRBD1	TRBJ1-2	CSARPYRGLDYGYTF	TGCAGTGCCCGCCCCTACAGGGGGCTAGACTATGGCTACACCTTC
.	TRBV7-9	TRBD2	TRBJ2-1	CASSTHPGLAGGYNEQFF	TGTGCCAGCAGCACCCACCCGGGACTAGCGGGAGGGTACAATGAGCAGTTCTTC
many	TRBV7-2	.	TRBJ1-1	CASSFNQGNTEAFF	TGTGCCAGCAGCTTTAATCAGGGGAACACTGAAGCTTTCTTT
.	TRBV19	TRBD1	TRBJ1-4	CASSTQGFREKLFF	TGTGCCAGTAGTACACAGGGGTTCCGTGAAAAACTGTTTTTT
.	TRBV5-1	.	TRBJ1-2	CASSFGGQTLSYGYTF	TGCGCCAGCAGCTTCGGTGGGCAGACTCTATCCTATGGCTACACCTTC
.	TRBV10-3	TRBD2	TRBJ2-7	CAIAAGSEQYF	TGTGCCATAGCAGCGGGGTCCGAGCAGTACTTC
few	TRBV6-5	.	TRBJ1-1	CASSSEIEAFF	TGTGCCAGCAGTTCGGAGATTGAAGCTTTCTTT
few	TRBV5-1	TRBD2	TRBJ2-3	CASSLEERGADTQYF	TGCGCCAGCAGCTTGGAAGAGCGGGGAGCAGATACGCAGTATTTT
few	TRBV7-8	TRBD1	TRBJ2-2	CASRRTGGAGELFF	TGTGCCAGCAGGAGGACAGGGGGTGCCGGGGAGCTGTTTTTT
.	TRBV29-1	.	TRBJ2-1	CSVPLTEQFF	TGCAGCGTTCCGCTCACTGAGCAGTTCTTC
.	TRBV5-1	.	TRBJ1-2	CASSTGQQANYGYTF	TGCGCCAGCAGCACAGGACAGCAAGCTAACTATGGCTACACCTTC
many	TRBV11-1	.	TRBJ2-1	CASSFNPSNEQFF	TGTGCCAGCAGCTTCAACCCGAGCAATGAGCAGTTCTTC
.	TRBV9	.	TRBJ2-7	CASSARDTYYEQYF	TGTGCCAGCAGCGCCCGGGACACTTACTACGAGCAGTACTTC
many	TRBV11-2	TRBD2	TRBJ2-2	CASSLGLAGVNTGELFF	TGTGCCAGCAGCCTGGGACTAGCGGGGGTGAACACCGGGGAGCTGTTTTTT
few	TRBV24-1	.	TRBJ2-2	CATSDSTGKLFF	TGTGCCACCAGTGACTCGACAGGAAAGCTGTTTTTT
.	TRBV7-9	.	TRBJ2-7	CASSLGPSSPTFF	TGTGCCAGCAGCTTAGGGCCTTCGAGCCCCACGTTCTTC
.	TRBV20-1	.	TRBJ2-4	CSASRDVQYF	TGCAGTGCTTCCCGGGACGTTCAGTACTTC
many	TRBV10-1	.	TRBJ2-2	CASSEPYTGELFF	TGCGCCAGCAGTGAGCCGTACACCGGGGAGCTGTTTTTT
many	TRBV29-1	.	TRBJ1-4	CSVSGAQGDEKLFF	TGCAGCGTTTCCGGGGCCCAGGGTGATGAAAAACTGTTTTTT
few	TRBV7-8	.	TRBJ2-3	CASSLVGSGTDTQYF	TGTGCCAGCAGCTTAGTCGGTTCGGGCACAGATACGCAGTATTTT
few	TRBV6-2/TRBV6-3	.	TRBJ2-1	CASSHVGGAFWEQFF	TGTGCCAGCAGCCACGTAGGCGGGGCTTTTTGGGAGCAGTTCTTC
.	TRBV5-4	.	TRBJ2-5	CASSRRVDQGTQYF	TGTGCCAGCAGCCGTAGGGTGGACCAAGGGACCCAGTACTTC
.	TRBV20-1	TRBD2	TRBJ2-3	CSAGPGGGADTQYF	TGCAGTGCTGGCCCTGGCGGGGGGGCAGATACGCAGTATTTT
many	TRBV7-9	TRBD1	TRBJ2-7	CASSNPGQNDYEQYF	TGTGCCAGCAGCAACCCGGGACAGAACGACTACGAGCAGTACTTC
few	TRBV19	.	TRBJ2-3	CASSNLRGPDTQYF	TGTGCCAGTAGTAATTTGAGGGGTCCAGATACGCAGTATTTT
many	TRBV7-9	.	TRBJ1-2	CASSLGSDSTNYGYTF	TGTGCCAGCAGCTTGGGGTCTGACTCAACTAACTATGGCTACACCTTC
.	TRBV4-2	TRBD2	TRBJ2-5	CASSQGSGLVETQYF	TGTGCCAGCAGCCAAGGGTCGGGACTAGTGGAGACCCAGTACTTC
few	TRBV20-1	.	TRBJ1-6	CSAREAISGNSPLHF	TGCAGTGCTAGAGAGGCGATCTCGGGAAATTCACCCCTCCACTTT
many	TRBV18	TRBD1	TRBJ1-2	CASSPTGGYGYTF	TGTGCCAGCTCACCGACAGGGGGCTATGGCTACACCTTC
.	TRBV30	TRBD2	TRBJ2-3	CAWRGGSEISDTQYF	TGTGCCTGGAGAGGCGGGAGTGAAATCTCAGATACGCAGTATTTT
few	TRBV29-1	.	TRBJ2-3	CSVEDLFLGGTDTQYF	TGCAGCGTTGAAGATCTATTCCTTGGGGGCACAGATACGCAGTATTTT
.	TRBV7-2	.	TRBJ1-1	CASSPGTVAFF	TGTGCCAGCAGCCCCGGGACTGTGGCTTTCTTT
few	TRBV6-1	.	TRBJ1-2	CASSEGAGANYGYTF	TGTGCCAGCAGTGAAGGGGCAGGGGCTAACTATGGCTACACCTTC
many	TRBV29-1	.	TRBJ1-5	CSVQQGSGQPQHF	TGCAGCGTACAACAGGGCTCTGGCCAGCCCCAGCATTTT
.	TRBV9	.	TRBJ1-2	CASSLKGNRNYGYTF	TGTGCCAGCAGCCTAAAGGGAAATCGTAACTATGGCTACACCTTC
.	TRBV20-1	.	TRBJ2-5	CSANPGTYQETQYF	TGCAGTGCAAACCCGGGAACGTACCAAGAGACCCAGTACTTC
few	TRBV7-9	TRBD1	TRBJ2-3	CASSTSYPEPGQGGVDTQYF	TGTGCCAGCAGCACCTCTTACCCGGAGCCGGGACAGGGCGGAGTTGATACGCAGTATTTT
.	TRBV20-1	.	TRBJ1-3	CSARSGTGNTIYF	TGCAGTGCACGGTCCGGGACAGGAAACACCATATATTTT
.	TRBV4-3	.	TRBJ2-7	CASSQGARSYEQYF	TGCGCCAGCAGCCAAGGAGCCAGATCCTACGAGCAGTACTTC
.	TRBV7-2	.	TRBJ1-4	CASSLGPWEKLFF	TGTGCCAGCAGCCTGGGTCCATGGGAAAAACTGTTTTTT
.	TRBV29-1	.	TRBJ1-2	CSVESQTTNYGYTF	TGCAGCGTTGAATCGCAGACGACTAACTATGGCTACACCTTC
.	TRBV29-1	.	TRBJ1-2	CSVDELTLDRYTF	TGCAGCGTTGACGAACTTACGTTGGATCGCTACACCTTC
many	TRBV29-1	.	TRBJ2-2	CSAVLNTGELFF	TGCAGCGCCGTACTAAACACCGGGGAGCTGTTTTTT
.	TRBV20-1	.	TRBJ1-2	CSAREVESYYGYTF	TGCAGTGCTAGGGAGGTTGAGTCCTACTATGGCTACACCTTC
once	TRBV3-1	TRBD1	TRBJ1-2	CASSQARTGPYGYTF	TGTGCCAGCAGCCAAGCAAGGACAGGGCCCTATGGCTACACCTTC
.	TRBV9	.	TRBJ2-2	CASSVEVGPGTGELFF	TGTGCCAGCAGCGTAGAGGTGGGGCCGGGGACCGGGGAGCTGTTTTTT
.	TRBV11-2	.	TRBJ2-1	CASSPPWVGRAQFF	TGTGCCAGCAGCCCCCCCTGGGTGGGCAGGGCGCAGTTCTTC
.	TRBV10-1	TRBD1	TRBJ2-1	CASSVRQGIYNEQFF	TGCGCCAGCAGTGTAAGACAGGGTATCTACAATGAGCAGTTCTTC
many	TRBV14	TRBD2	TRBJ2-1	CASSQDSGVLYEQFF	TGTGCCAGCAGCCAAGATAGCGGGGTACTTTATGAGCAGTTCTTC
few	TRBV10-2	.	TRBJ1-3	CASSDRFLGSGNTIYF	TGCGCCAGCAGTGATCGGTTTTTGGGCTCTGGAAACACCATATATTTT
.	TRBV12-3/TRBV12-4	TRBD1	TRBJ1-2	CASSRRDRDSYGYTF	TGTGCCAGCAGTCGACGCGACCGGGACAGCTATGGCTACACCTTC
few	TRBV19	.	TRBJ2-7	CASSPMHLYEQYF	TGTGCCAGTAGTCCAATGCACCTCTACGAGCAGTACTTC
.	TRBV2	.	TRBJ2-2	CASSERRGLTGELFF	TGTGCCAGCAGCGAAAGGAGGGGGCTCACCGGGGAGCTGTTTTTT
.	TRBV7-9	.	TRBJ2-7	CASSLVRSYEQYF	TGTGCCAGCAGCTTAGTCCGCTCCTACGAGCAGTACTTC